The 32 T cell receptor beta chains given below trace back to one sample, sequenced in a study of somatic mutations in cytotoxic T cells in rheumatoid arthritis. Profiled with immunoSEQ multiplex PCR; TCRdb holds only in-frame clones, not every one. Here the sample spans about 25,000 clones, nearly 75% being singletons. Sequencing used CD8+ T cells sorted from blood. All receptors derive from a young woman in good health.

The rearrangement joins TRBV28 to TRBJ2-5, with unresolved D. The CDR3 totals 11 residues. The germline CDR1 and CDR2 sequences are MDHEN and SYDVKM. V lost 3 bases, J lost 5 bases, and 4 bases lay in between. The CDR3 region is CASSFAETQYF. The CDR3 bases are TGTGCCAGCAGTTTCGCGGAGACCCAGTACTTC. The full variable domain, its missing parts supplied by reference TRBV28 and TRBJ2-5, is DVKVTQSSRYLVKRTGEKVFLECVQDMDHENMFWYRQDPGLGLRLIYFSYDVKMKEKGDIPEGYSVSREKKERFSLILESASTNQTSMYLCASSFAETQYFGPGTRLLVL.

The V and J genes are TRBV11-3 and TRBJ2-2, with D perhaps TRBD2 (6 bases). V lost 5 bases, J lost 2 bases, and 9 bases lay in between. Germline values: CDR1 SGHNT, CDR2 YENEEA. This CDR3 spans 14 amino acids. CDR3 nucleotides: TGTGCCAGCAGCCCGGACTATAACACCGGGGAGCTGTTTTTT. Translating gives CASSPDYNTGELFF.

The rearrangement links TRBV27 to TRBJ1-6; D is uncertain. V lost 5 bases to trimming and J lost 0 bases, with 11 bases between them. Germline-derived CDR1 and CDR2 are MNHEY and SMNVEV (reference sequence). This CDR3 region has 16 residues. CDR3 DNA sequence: TGTGCCAGCAGTCCGCAGCTTAGCTCCTATAATTCACCCCTCCACTTT. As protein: CASSPQLSSYNSPLHF.

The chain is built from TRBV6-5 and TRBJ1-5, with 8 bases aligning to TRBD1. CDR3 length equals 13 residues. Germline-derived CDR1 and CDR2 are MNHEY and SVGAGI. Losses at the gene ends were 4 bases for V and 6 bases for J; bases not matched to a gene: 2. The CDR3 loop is CASSFTGGQPQHF. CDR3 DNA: TGTGCCAGCAGTTTCACAGGGGGTCAGCCCCAGCATTTT.

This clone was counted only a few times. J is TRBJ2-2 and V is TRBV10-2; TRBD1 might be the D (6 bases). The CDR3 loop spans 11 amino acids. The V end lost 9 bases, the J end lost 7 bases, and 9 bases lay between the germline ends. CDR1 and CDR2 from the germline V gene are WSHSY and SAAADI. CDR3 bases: TGCGCCAGTAAAGGGGGCGGGGAGCTGTTTTTT. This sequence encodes CASKGGGELFF.

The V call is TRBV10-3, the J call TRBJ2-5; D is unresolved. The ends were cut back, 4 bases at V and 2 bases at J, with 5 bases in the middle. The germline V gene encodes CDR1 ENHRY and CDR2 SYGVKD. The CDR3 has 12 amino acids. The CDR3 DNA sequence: TGTGCCATCAGTGGGGCACAAGAGACCCAGTACTTC. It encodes CAISGAQETQYF.

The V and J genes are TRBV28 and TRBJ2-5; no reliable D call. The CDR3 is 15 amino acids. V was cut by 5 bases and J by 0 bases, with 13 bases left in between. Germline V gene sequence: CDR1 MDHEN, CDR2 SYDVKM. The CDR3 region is CASSKTLRYQETQYF. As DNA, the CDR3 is TGTGCCAGCAGTAAAACCCTACGATACCAAGAGACCCAGTACTTC.

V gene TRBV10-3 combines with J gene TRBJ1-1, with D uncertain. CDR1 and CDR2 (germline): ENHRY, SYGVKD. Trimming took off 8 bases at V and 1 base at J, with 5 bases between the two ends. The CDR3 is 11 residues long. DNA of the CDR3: TGTGCCATCTTCCAGAACACTGAAGCTTTCTTT. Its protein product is CAIFQNTEAFF.

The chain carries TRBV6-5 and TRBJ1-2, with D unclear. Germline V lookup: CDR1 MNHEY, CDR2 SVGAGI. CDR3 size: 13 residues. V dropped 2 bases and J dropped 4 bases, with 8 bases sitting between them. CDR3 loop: CASSYSGSYGYTF. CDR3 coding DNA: TGTGCCAGCAGTTACAGTGGGAGCTATGGCTACACCTTC.

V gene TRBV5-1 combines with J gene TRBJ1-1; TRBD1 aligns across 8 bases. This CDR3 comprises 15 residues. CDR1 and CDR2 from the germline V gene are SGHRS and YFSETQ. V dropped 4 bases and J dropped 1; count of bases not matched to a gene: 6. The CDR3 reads CASSQQGVRNTEAFF. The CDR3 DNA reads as TGCGCCAGCAGCCAACAGGGGGTACGGAACACTGAAGCTTTCTTT. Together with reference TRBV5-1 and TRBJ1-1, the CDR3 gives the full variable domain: KAGVTQTPRYLIKTRGQQVTLSCSPISGHRSVSWYQQTPGQGLQFLFEYFSETQRNKGNFPGRFSGRQFSNSRSEMNVSTLELGDSALYLCASSQQGVRNTEAFFGQGTRLTVV.

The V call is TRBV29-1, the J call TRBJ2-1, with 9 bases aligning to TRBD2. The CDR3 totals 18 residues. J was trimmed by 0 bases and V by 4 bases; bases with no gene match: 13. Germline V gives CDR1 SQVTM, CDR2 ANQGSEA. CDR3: CSVVGGPTSGSSYNEQFF. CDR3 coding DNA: TGCAGCGTTGTGGGGGGTCCGACTAGCGGCAGCTCCTACAATGAGCAGTTCTTC.

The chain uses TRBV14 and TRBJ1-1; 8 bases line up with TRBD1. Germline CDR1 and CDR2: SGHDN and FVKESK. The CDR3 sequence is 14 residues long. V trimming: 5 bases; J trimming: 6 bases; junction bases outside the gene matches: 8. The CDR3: CASSKTGGASEAFF. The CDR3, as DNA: TGTGCCAGCAGCAAAACAGGGGGGGCCTCTGAAGCTTTCTTT.

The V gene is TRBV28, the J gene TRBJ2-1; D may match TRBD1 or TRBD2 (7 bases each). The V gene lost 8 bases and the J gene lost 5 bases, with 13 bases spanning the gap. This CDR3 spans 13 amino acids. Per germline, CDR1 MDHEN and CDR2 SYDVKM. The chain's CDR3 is CASWGGTDNEQFF. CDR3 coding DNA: TGTGCCAGCTGGGGGGGGACAGACAATGAGCAGTTCTTC.

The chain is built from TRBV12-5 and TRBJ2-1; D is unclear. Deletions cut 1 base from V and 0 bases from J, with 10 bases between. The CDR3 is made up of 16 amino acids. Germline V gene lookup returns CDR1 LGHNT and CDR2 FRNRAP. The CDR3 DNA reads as TGTGCTAGTGGTTTGGGATCTGGGAACTCCTACAATGAGCAGTTCTTC. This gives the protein CASGLGSGNSYNEQFF.

The CDR3 protein is CASSPGTSGRGYNEQFF. In DNA form, the CDR3 reads TGCGCCAGCAGCCCCGGGACTAGCGGGAGAGGGTACAATGAGCAGTTCTTC. This chain connects TRBV4-1 to TRBJ2-1; 14 bases agree with TRBD2. V lost 4 bases and J lost 4; bases outside the gene matches: 6. Germline V lookup: CDR1 MGHRA, CDR2 YSYEKL. The CDR3 has 17 amino acids.

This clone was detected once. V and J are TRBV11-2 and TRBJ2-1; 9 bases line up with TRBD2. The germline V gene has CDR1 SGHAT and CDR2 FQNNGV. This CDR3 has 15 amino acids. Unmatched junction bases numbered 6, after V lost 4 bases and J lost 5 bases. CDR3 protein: CASSSPSGTHNEQFF. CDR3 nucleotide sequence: TGTGCCAGCAGCTCACCTAGCGGGACGCACAATGAGCAGTTCTTC.

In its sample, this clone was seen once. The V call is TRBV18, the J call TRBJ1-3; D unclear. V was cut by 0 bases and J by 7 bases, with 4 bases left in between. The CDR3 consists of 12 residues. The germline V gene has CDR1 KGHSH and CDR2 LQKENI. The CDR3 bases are TGTGCCAGCTCACCACCGGGGAACACCATATATTTT. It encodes CASSPPGNTIYF.

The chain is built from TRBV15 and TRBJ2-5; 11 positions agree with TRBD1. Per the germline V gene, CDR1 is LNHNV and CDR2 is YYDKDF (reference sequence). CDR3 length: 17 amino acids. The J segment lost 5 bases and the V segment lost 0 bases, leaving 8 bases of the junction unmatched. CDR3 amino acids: CATSRDLGQGARETQYF. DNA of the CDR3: TGTGCCACCAGCAGAGATCTCGGACAGGGGGCCAGGGAGACCCAGTACTTC.

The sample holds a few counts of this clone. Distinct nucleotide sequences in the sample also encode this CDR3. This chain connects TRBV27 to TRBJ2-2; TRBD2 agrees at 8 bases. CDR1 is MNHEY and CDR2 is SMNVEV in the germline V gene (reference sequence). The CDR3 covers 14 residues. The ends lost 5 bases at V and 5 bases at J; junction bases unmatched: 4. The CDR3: CASSRLAYTGELFF. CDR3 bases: TGTGCCAGCAGTCGACTAGCGTATACCGGGGAGCTGTTTTTT.

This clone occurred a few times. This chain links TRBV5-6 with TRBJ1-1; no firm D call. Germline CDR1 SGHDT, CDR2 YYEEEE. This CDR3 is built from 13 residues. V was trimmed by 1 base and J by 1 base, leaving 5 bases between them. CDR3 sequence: CASSLIGNTEAFF. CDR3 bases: TGTGCCAGCAGCTTGATAGGGAACACTGAAGCTTTCTTT. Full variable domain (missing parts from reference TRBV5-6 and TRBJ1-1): DAGVTQSPTHLIKTRGQQVTLRCSPKSGHDTVSWYQQALGQGPQFIFQYYEEEERQRGNFPDRFSGHQFPNYSSELNVNALLLGDSALYLCASSLIGNTEAFFGQGTRLTVV.

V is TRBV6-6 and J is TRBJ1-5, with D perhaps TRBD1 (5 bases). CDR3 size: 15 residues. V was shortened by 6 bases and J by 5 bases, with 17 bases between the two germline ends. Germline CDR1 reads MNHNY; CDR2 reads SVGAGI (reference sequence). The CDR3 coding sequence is TGTGCCAGCAGACACCCGGGACCGGGGGATCAGCCCCAGCATTTT. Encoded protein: CASRHPGPGDQPQHF.

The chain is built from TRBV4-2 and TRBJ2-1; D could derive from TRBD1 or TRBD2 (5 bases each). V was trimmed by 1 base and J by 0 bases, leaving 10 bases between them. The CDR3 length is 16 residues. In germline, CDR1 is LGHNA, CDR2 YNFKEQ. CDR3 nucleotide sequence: TGTGCCAGCAGCCAAGGGGGACCCGGCTCCTACAATGAGCAGTTCTTC. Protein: CASSQGGPGSYNEQFF.

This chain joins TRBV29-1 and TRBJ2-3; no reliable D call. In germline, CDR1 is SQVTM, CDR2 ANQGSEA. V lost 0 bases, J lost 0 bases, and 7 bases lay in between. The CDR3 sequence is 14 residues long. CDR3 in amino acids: CSVEDPSSTDTQYF. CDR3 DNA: TGCAGCGTTGAAGATCCTTCAAGCACAGATACGCAGTATTTT.

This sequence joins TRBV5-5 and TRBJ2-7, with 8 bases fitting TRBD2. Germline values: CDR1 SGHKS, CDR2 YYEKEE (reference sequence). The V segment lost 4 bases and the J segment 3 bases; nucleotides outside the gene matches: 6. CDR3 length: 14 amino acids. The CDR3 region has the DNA TGTGCCAGCAGCGTGACTAGCGAGGACTACGAGCAGTACTTC. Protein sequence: CASSVTSEDYEQYF.

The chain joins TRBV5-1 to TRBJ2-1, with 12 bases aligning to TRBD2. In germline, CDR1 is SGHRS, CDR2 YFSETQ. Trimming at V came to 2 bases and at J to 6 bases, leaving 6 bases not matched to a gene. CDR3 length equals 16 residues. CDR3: CASSLRLAGVVNEQFF. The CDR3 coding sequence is TGCGCCAGCAGCTTAAGACTAGCGGGGGTCGTCAATGAGCAGTTCTTC. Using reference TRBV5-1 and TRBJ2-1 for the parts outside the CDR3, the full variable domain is KAGVTQTPRYLIKTRGQQVTLSCSPISGHRSVSWYQQTPGQGLQFLFEYFSETQRNKGNFPGRFSGRQFSNSRSEMNVSTLELGDSALYLCASSLRLAGVVNEQFFGPGTRLTVL.

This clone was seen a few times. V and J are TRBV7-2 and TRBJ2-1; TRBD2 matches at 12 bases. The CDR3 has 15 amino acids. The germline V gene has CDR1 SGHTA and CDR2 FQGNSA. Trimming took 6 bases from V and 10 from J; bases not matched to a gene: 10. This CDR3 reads CASSPSGGANWEQFF. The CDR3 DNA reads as TGTGCCAGCAGTCCTAGCGGGGGGGCCAATTGGGAGCAGTTCTTC.

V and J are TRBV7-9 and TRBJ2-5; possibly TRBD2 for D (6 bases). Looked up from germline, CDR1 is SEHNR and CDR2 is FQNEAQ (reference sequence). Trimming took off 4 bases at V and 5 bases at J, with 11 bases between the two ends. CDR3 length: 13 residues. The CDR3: CASSSGLSETQYF. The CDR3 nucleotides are TGTGCCAGCAGCTCGGGACTCTCGGAGACCCAGTACTTC.

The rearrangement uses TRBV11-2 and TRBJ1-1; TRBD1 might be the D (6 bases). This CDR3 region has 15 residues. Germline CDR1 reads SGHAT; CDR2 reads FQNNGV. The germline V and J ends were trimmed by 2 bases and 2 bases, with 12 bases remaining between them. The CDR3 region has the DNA TGTGCCAGCAGCTTATCCCCGGGGGGCAACACTGAAGCTTTCTTT. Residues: CASSLSPGGNTEAFF.

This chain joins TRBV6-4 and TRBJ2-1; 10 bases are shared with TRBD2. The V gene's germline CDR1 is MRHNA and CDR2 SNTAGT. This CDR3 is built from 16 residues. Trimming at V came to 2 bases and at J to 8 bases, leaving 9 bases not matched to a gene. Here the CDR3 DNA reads TGTGCCAGCAGTGACAGGGCTAGCGGGAGTTTCGATGAGCAGTTCTTC. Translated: CASSDRASGSFDEQFF.

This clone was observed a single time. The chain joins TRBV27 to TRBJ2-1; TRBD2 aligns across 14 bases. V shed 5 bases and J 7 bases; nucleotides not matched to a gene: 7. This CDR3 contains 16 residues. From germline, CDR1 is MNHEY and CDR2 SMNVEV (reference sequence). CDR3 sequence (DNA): TGTGCCAGCAGTCTTGGGACTAGCGGGAGTCGTAATGAGCAGTTCTTC. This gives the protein CASSLGTSGSRNEQFF.

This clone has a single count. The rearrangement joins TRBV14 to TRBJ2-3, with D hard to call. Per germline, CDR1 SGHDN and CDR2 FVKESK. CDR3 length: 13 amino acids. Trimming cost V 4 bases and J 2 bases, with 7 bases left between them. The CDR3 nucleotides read TGTGCCAGCAGCCGGTGGAACACAGATACGCAGTATTTT. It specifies CASSRWNTDTQYF.

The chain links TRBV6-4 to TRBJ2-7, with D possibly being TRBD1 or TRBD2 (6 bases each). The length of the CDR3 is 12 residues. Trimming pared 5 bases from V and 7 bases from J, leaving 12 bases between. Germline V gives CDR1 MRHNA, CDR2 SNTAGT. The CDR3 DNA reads TGTGCCAGCAGTCTGGGGGCGGGGGAGCAGTACGTC. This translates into CASSLGAGEQYV.